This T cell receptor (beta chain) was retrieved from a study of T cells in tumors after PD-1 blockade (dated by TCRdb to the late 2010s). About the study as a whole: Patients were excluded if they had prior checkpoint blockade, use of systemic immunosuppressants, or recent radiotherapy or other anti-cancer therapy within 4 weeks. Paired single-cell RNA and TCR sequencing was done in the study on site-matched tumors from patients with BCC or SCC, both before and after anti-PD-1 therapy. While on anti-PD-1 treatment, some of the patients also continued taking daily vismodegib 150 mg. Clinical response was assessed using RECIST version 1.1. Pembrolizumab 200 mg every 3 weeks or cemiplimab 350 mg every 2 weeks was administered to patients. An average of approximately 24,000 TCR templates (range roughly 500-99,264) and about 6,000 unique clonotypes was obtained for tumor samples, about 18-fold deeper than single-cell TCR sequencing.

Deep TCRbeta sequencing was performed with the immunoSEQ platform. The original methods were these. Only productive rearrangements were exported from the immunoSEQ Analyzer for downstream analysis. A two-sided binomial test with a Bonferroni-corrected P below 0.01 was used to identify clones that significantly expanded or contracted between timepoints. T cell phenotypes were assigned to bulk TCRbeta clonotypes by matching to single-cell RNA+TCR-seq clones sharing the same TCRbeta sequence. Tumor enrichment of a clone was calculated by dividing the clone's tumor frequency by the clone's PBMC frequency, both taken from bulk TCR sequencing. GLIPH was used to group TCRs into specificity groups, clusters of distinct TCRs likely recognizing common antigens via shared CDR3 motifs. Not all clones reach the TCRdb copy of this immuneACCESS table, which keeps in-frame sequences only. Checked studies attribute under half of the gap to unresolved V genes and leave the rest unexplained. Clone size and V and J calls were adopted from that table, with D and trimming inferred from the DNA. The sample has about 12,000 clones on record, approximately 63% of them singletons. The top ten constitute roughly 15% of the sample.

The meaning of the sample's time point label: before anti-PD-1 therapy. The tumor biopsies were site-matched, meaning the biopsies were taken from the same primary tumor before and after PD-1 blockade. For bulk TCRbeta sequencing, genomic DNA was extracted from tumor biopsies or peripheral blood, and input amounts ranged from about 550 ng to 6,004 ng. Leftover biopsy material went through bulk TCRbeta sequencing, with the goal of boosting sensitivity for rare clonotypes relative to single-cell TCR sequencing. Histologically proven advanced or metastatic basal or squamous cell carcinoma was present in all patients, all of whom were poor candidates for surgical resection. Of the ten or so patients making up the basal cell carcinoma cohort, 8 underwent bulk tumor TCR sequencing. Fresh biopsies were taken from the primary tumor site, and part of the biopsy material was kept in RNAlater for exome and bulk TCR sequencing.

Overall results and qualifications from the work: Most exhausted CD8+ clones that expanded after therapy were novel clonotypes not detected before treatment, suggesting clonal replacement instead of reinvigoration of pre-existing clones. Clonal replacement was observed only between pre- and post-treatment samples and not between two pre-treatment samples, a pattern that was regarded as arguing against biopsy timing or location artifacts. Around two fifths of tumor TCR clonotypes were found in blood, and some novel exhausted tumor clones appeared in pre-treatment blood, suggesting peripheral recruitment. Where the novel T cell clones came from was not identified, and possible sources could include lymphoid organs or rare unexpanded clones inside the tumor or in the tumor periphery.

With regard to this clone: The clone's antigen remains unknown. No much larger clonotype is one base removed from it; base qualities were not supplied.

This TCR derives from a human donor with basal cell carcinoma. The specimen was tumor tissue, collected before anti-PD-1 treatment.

The nucleotides are TGCGCCAGCAGTTTTCGGGTCCTCTCTGGGGCCAACGTCCTGACTTTC. This is translated as CASSFRVLSGANVLTF. Rearrangement joined TRBV5-1 to TRBJ2-6; the D gene cannot be resolved reliably. The CDR3 starts with the cysteine, ends with the phenylalanine, and has 16 residues. Only CDR3 DNA remains: 48 bases, in frame from the first base. The germline ends are 12 bases apart after V is trimmed by 5 bases and J by 0 bases. CDR1 SGHRS and CDR2 YFSETQ are derived from the germline V gene.